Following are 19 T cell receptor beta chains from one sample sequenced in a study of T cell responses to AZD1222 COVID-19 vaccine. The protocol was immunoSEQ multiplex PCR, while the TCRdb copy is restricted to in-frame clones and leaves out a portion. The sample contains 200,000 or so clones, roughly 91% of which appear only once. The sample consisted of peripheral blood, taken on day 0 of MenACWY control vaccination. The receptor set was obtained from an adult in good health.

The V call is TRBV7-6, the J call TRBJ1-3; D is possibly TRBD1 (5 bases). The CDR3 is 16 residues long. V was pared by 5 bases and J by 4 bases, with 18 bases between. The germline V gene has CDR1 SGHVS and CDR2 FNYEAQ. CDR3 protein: CASSLGGVPGGNTIYF. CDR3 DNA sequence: TGTGCCAGCAGCCTAGGAGGGGTTCCGGGCGGAAACACCATATATTTT.

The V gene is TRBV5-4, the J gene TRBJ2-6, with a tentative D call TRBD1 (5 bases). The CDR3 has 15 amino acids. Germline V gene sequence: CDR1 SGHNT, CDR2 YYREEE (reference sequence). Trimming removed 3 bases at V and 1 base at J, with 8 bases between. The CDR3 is CASSYDSSGANVLTF. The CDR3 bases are TGTGCCAGCAGCTATGACAGTTCTGGGGCCAACGTCCTGACTTTC.

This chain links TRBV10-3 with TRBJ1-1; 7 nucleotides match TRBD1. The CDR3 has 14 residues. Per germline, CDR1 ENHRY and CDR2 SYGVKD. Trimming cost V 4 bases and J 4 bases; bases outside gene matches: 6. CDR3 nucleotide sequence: TGTGCCATCAGTGGACAGGGTGTAGGCACTGAAGCTTTCTTT. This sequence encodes CAISGQGVGTEAFF.

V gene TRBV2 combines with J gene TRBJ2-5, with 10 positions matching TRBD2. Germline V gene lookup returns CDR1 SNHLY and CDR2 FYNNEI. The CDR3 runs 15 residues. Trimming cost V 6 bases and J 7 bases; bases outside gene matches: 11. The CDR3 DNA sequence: TGTGCCAGCAGACGCTCCGGGACTAGCGAAGCGACCCAGTACTTC. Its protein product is CASRRSGTSEATQYF. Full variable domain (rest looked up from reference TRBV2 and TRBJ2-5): EPEVTQTPSHQVTQMGQEVILRCVPISNHLYFYWYRQILGQKVEFLVSFYNNEISEKSEIFDDQFSVERPDGSNFTLKIRSTKLEDSAMYFCASRRSGTSEATQYFGPGTRLLVL.

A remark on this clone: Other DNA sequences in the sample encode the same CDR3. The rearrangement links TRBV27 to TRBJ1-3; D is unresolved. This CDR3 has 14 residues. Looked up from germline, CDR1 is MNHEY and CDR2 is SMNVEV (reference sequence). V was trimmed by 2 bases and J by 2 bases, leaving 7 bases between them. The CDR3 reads CASSLSRPGNTIYF. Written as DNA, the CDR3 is TGTGCCAGCAGTTTAAGCAGGCCTGGAAACACCATATATTTT.

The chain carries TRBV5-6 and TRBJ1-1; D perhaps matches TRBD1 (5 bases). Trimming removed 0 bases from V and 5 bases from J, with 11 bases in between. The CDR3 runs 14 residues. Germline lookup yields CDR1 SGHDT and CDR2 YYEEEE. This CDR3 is CASSLVGRETEAFF. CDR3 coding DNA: TGTGCCAGCAGCTTGGTTGGCAGGGAAACTGAAGCTTTCTTT.

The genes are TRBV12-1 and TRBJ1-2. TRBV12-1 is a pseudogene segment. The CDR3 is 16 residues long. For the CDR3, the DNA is TGTGCCAGCAGCCGTATAGCCGGGTCCGACCCGCCTGGCTACACCTTC. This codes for CASSRIAGSDPPGYTF.

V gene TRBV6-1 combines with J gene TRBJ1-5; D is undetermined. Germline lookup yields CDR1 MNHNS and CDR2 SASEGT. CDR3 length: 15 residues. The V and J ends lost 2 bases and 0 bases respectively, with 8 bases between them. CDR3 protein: CASSERIHSNQPQHF. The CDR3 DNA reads TGTGCCAGCAGTGAAAGGATTCATAGCAATCAGCCCCAGCATTTT.

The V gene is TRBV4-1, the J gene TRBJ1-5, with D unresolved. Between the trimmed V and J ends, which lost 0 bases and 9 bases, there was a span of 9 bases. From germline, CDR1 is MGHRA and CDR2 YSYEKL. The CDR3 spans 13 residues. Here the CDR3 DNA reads TGCGCCAGCAGCCAAGACAGTAAGGGGCCCCAGCATTTT. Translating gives CASSQDSKGPQHF.

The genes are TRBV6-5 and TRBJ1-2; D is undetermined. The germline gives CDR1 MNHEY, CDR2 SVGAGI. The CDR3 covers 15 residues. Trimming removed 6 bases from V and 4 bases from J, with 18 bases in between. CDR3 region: CASRSTSRDGYGYTF. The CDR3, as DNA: TGTGCCAGCAGATCCACCTCGAGGGATGGCTATGGCTACACCTTC.

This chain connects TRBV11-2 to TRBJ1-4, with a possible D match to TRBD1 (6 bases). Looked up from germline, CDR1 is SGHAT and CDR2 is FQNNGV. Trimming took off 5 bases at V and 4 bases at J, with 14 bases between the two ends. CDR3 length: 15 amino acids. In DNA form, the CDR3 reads TGTGCCAGCAGCCCTAGGACAGAGGGTAATGAAAAACTGTTTTTT. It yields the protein CASSPRTEGNEKLFF.

The CDR3 loop reads CASGLGHSLRTEAFF. In DNA, the CDR3 is TGTGCTAGTGGTTTGGGCCACAGCCTCCGGACTGAAGCTTTCTTT. V gene TRBV12-5 combines with J gene TRBJ1-1; D is ambiguous. This CDR3 contains 15 residues. Germline V CDR1 and CDR2: LGHNT, FRNRAP. Between the trimmed V and J ends, which lost 1 base and 5 bases, there was a span of 14 bases.

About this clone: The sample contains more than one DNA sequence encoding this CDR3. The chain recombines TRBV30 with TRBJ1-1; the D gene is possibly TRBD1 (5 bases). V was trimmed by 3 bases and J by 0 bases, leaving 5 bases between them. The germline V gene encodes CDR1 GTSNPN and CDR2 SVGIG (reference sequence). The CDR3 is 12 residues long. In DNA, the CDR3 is TGTGCCTGGAGAGGGGTGAACACTGAAGCTTTCTTT. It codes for CAWRGVNTEAFF.

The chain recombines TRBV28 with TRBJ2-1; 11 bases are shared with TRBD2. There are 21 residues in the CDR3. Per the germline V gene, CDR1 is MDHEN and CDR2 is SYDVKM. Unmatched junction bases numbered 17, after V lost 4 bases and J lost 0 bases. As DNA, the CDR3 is TGTGCCAGCAGTTCCCCAAAGAACCTAGCGGGGGGCAAGAGCTCCTACAATGAGCAGTTCTTC. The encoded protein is CASSSPKNLAGGKSSYNEQFF.

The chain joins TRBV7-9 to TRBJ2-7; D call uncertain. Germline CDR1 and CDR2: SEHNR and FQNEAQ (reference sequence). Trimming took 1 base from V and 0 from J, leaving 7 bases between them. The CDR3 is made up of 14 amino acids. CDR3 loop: CASSLDGISYEQYF. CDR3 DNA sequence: TGTGCCAGCAGCTTAGATGGCATCTCCTACGAGCAGTACTTC.

The CDR3 DNA follows: TGTGCCTGGAGTGCCGGGACCCTAGGACAGGGCAATCAGCCCCAGCATTTT. Residues: CAWSAGTLGQGNQPQHF. This chain joins TRBV30 and TRBJ1-5; 7 bases match TRBD1. The germline gives CDR1 GTSNPN, CDR2 SVGIG (reference sequence). This CDR3 spans 17 amino acids. V lost 1 base and J lost 2; bases outside the gene matches: 11.

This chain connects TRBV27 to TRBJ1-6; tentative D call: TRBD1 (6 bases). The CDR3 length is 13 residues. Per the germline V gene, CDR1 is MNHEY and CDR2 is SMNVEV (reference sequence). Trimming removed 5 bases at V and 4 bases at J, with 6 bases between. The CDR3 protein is CASSQGYNSPLHF. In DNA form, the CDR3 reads TGTGCCAGCAGTCAGGGGTATAATTCACCCCTCCACTTT.

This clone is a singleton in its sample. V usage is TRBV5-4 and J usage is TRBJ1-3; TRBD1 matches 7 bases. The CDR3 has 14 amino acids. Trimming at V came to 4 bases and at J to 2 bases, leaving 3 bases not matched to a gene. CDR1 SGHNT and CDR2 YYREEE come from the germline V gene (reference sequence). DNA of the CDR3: TGTGCCAGCAGCAGCACAGGGGCTGGAAACACCATATATTTT. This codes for CASSSTGAGNTIYF.

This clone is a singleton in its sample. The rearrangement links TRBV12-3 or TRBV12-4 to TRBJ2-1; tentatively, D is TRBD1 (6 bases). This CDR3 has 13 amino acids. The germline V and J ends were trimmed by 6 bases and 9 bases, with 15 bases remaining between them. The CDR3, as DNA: TGTGCCAGCAGCCTTAACAGGGACACTGAGCAGTTCTTC. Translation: CASSLNRDTEQFF.